This passage covers 13 T cell receptor beta chains from one sample sequenced in a study of early T cells in non-severe SARS-CoV-2 infection. TCRdb processed the 5' RACE reads anew with MiXCR; each CDR3 protein has one entry. In the table there are about 50,000 distinct CDR3 sequences, roughly 6.2% of which are singletons. Source: whole blood, taken at baseline. The source of these receptors is an adult who was a healthcare worker with PCR-confirmed SARS-CoV-2 infection or an uninfected control (not recorded which).

This rearrangement joins TRBV20-1 to TRBJ1-1; maybe TRBD1 (6 bases). This CDR3 comprises 15 residues. V dropped 6 bases and J dropped 2 bases, with 19 bases sitting between them. Germline V gene lookup returns CDR1 DFQATT and CDR2 SNEGSKA (reference sequence). CDR3 protein: CSAPLGRGGNTEAFF. CDR3 in DNA: TGCAGTGCCCCATTAGGCCGAGGGGGAAACACTGAAGCTTTCTTT.

This clonotype showed up many times. This chain connects TRBV29-1 to TRBJ2-5; the D is unclear. The CDR3 consists of 15 residues. The germline gives CDR1 SQVTM, CDR2 ANQGSEA. Trimming took off 0 bases at V and 2 bases at J, with 13 bases between the two ends. The CDR3 DNA reads as TGCAGCGTTGAAGATAGTATAGGCAGACAAGAGACCCAGTACTTC. Translated: CSVEDSIGRQETQYF.

This clonotype was counted at least ten times. The V and J genes are TRBV11-2 and TRBJ1-6, with 8 bases fitting TRBD1. Looked up from germline, CDR1 is SGHAT and CDR2 is FQNNGV. The V segment lost 5 bases and the J segment 7 bases; nucleotides outside the gene matches: 7. The CDR3 runs to 15 residues. The CDR3, as DNA: TGTGCCAGCAGCGGGGGGACAGGAAACAATTCACCCCTCCACTTT. Translation gives CASSGGTGNNSPLHF.

This clonotype was recorded many times. The V and J genes are TRBV27 and TRBJ2-7, with D hard to call. Trimming took off 10 bases at V and 6 bases at J, with 10 bases between the two ends. The germline V gene encodes CDR1 MNHEY and CDR2 SMNVEV (reference sequence). The CDR3 consists of 10 residues. The CDR3 loop is CATGIVEQYF. In nucleotides, the CDR3 is TGTGCCACCGGCATCGTCGAGCAGTACTTC.

Many counts were recorded for this clonotype. The chain joins TRBV28 to TRBJ2-4; D not resolved. The CDR3 totals 14 residues. V gave up 4 bases and J gave up 3 bases, with 10 bases separating them. Germline values: CDR1 MDHEN, CDR2 SYDVKM. CDR3 region: CASSSRKGKNIQYF. The CDR3 region has the DNA TGTGCCAGCAGTTCGAGAAAGGGCAAAAACATTCAGTACTTC.

This clonotype was counted many times. The chain joins TRBV13 to TRBJ2-7; 9 bases are shared with TRBD1. Germline lookup yields CDR1 PRHDT and CDR2 FYEKMQ (reference sequence). Unmatched junction bases numbered 6, after V lost 5 bases and J lost 4 bases. The CDR3 has 14 amino acids. In DNA, the CDR3 is TGTGCCAGCAGCGGTTACAGGGGGCAATACGAGCAGTACTTC. Protein sequence: CASSGYRGQYEQYF.

At least ten counts were recorded for this clonotype. The CDR3 reads CASSPSGRETQYF. CDR3 coding DNA: TGTGCCAGCAGCCCTTCAGGGCGGGAGACCCAGTACTTC. This chain joins TRBV12-3 or TRBV12-4 and TRBJ2-5; D perhaps matches TRBD1 (5 bases). CDR3 length: 13 residues. The V end was cut by 6 bases, the J end by 5 bases, with 13 bases between.

This clonotype was seen many times. This rearrangement joins TRBV6-6 to TRBJ2-7, with 11 bases lining up with TRBD1. The CDR3 runs to 14 residues. The trim removed 6 bases at V and 3 bases at J, leaving 4 bases unmatched. Germline CDR1 reads MNHNY; CDR2 reads SVGAGI (reference sequence). CDR3 DNA sequence: TGTGCCAGCAGACTGGGACAGGGGGTCTACGAGCAGTACTTC. Translated, it gives CASRLGQGVYEQYF.

The genes are TRBV6-6 and TRBJ2-7, with a possible D match to TRBD1 (6 bases). Trimming removed 4 bases from V and 6 bases from J, with 10 bases in between. Germline CDR1 reads MNHNY; CDR2 reads SVGAGI (reference sequence). The CDR3 extends over 12 amino acids. The CDR3 nucleotides read TGTGCCAGCAGTTTGGACAGCCGCGAGCAGTACTTC. Amino acids: CASSLDSREQYF.

The chain is built from TRBV10-3 and TRBJ2-3; D is unresolved. Germline lookup yields CDR1 ENHRY and CDR2 SYGVKD. Trimming shortened V by 3 bases and J by 0 bases, and 4 bases separated the two germline ends. CDR3 length equals 13 residues. CDR3 coding DNA: TGTGCCATCAGTGACCGGAGCACAGATACGCAGTATTTT. Its protein product is CAISDRSTDTQYF.

There are many counts of this clonotype. The chain joins TRBV4-2 to TRBJ2-6, with a tentative D call TRBD1 (6 bases). Trimming stripped 2 bases from V and 4 bases from J, with 12 bases between. Germline CDR1 LGHNA, CDR2 YNFKEQ. The CDR3 extends over 16 amino acids. The DNA for the CDR3 is TGTGCCAGCAGCCAATCCGACAGGTCCGGGGCCAACGTCCTGACTTTC. Its translation is CASSQSDRSGANVLTF.

The chain recombines TRBV28 with TRBJ2-6; TRBD2 is a possible D gene (6 bases). This CDR3 is built from 15 residues. CDR1 is MDHEN and CDR2 is SYDVKM in the germline V gene. Trimming removed 5 bases from V and 3 bases from J, with 11 bases in between. In DNA form, the CDR3 reads TGTGCCAGCAGTCCTGGAGGGAATGGGGCCAACGTCCTGACTTTC. It codes for CASSPGGNGANVLTF.

This chain connects TRBV6-1 to TRBJ2-4; D tentatively reads TRBD1 or TRBD2 (5 bases each). CDR1 and CDR2 from the germline V gene are MNHNS and SASEGT. Trimming left V 9 bases short and J 0 bases short, with 21 bases between. This CDR3 spans 17 amino acids. The DNA of the CDR3 is TGTGCCAGTAAGCAATCGACAGCGGCGCTAGCCAAAAACATTCAGTACTTC. This translates into CASKQSTAALAKNIQYF.